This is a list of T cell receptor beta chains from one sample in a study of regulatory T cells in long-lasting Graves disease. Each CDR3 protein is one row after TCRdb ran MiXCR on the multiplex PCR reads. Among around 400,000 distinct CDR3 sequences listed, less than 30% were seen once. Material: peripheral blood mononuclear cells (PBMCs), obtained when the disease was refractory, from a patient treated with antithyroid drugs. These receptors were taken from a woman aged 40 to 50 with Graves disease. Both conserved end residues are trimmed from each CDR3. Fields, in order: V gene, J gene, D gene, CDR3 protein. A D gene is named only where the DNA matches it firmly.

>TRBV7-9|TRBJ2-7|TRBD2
ASSLASGRASNEQY
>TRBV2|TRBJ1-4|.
ASNGGNNEKLF
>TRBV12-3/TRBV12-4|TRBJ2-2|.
ASSPPRHLLGELF
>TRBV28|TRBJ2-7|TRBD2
AIRPGTSGRWYEQY
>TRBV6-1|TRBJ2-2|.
ASTKTAANTGELF
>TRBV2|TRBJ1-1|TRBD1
ASTSRDSLNTEAF
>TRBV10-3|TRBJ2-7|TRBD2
AIRVGLAGDYEQY
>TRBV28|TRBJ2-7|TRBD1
ASRKPGQGYEQY
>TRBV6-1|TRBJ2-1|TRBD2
ASSDNLAESSYNEQF
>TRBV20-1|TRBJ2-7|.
SARDLGSSSGEQY
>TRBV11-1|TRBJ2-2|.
ASSPYPAGSPGELF
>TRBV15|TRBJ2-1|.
ATSMIGLRAYNEQF
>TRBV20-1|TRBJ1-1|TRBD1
SATDRANTEAF
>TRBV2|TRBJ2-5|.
ASGGWYQETQY
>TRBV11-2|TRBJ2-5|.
ASSFQLADQETQY
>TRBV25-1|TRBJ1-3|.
ASSEPGAGNTIY
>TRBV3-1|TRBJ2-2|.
ASSQEGTGELF
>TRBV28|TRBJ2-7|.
ASSDPHEQY
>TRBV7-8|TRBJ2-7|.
ASSLYEGAAYEQY
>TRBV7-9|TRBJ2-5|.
ASGEETQY
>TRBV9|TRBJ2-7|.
ASSVGIVDDEQY
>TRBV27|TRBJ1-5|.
ASSLSSSRGNQPQH
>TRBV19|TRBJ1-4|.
ASSLEDSIYEKLF
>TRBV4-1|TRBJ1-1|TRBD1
ASTLTGTGGWNTEAF
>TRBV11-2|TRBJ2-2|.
ASSATNTGELF
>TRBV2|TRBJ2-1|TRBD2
ATASGPGVYNEQF
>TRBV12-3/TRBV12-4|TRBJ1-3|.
ASSLDRSRNTIY
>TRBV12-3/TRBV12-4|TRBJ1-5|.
ASTDSIGPQH
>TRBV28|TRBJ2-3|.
ASSPDSTDTQY
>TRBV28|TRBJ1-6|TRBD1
ASSLGTEGSLH
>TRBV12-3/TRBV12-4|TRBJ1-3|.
ASSLVVDTIY
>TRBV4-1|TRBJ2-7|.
ASSQDYPFSYEQY
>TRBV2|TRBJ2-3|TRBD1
ASSPKGTEVADTQY
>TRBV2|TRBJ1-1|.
ASMGPTEAL
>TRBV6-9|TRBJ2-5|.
ASSYLGTQGETQY
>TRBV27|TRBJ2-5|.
ASSTVFRRGGETQY
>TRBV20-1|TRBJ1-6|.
SAQSSSGDNSPLH
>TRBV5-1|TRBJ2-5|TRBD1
ASSMRPGQKYQETQY
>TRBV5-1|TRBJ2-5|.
ASSLGALKTQY
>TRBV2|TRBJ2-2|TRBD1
ASSAPGQASNTGELF
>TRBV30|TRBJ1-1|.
AWSAEGRTEAF
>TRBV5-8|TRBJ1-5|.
ASSLGTRNKPQH
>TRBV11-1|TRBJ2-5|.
ASSLGDGWAQY
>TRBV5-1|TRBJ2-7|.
ASSLTPQFEQY
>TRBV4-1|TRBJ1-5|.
ASSQEAQGGQPQH
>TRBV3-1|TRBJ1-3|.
ASSPTGSSGNTIY
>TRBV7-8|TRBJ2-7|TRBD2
ASSLGIAGRNYEQY
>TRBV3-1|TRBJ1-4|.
ASSQVSFSAEKLF
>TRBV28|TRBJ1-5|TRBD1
ASSLPTGNQPQH
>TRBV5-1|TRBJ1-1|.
ASSIDGGATEAF
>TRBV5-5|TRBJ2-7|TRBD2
ASSFLAANEQY
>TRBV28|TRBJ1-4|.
ASSQAGQKFEKLF
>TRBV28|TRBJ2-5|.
ASSLRRGSNRHEETQY